This is a list of T cell receptor beta chains from one sample in a study of CD4 T cells in relation to SARS-CoV-2 and coronaviruses. The method was immunoSEQ multiplex PCR; TCRdb's version includes in-frame clones alone and lacks a portion of them. The repertoire holds approximately 60,000 clones, with under 95% as singletons. The source material was naive CD4+ T cells from PBMCs. The receptors here all came from an adult with COVID-19. CDR3s include the opening cysteine and the closing phenylalanine or tryptophan.

CDR3 length | V gene | CDR3 protein
13 | TRBV24-1 | CATSDVWGISAFF
16 | TRBV5-1 | CASSLAGTGGNYGYTF
13 | TRBV7-2 | CASSPQTAREQFF
14 | TRBV5-5 | CASSPGTVSYEQYF
16 | TRBV7-8 | CASRGNGDPVRETQYF
16 | TRBV9 | CASSVEGLAWQETQYF
14 | TRBV10-3 | CATIQRRNTGELFF
16 | TRBV5-1 | CASSLFQGGGPGEQYF
13 | TRBV5-3 | CARSFPGTDTQYF
16 | TRBV11-2 | CASSGRTAGLYNEQFF
15 | TRBV7-2 | CASSPRSTGQVPQHF
11 | TRBV6-5 | CASSNVYEQYF
14 | TRBV18 | CASSPPGRGEKLFF
15 | TRBV5-1 | CASSGDGGWEETQYF
17 | TRBV2 | CASSPTGRTSGANVLTF
16 | TRBV6-2/TRBV6-3 | CASSRGLAGSYNEQFF
15 | TRBV28 | CASRSAGFSYNEQFF
18 | TRBV24-1 | CATSDFSSGGSSYNEQFF
15 | TRBV20-1 | CSASPMGSGTDTQYF
15 | TRBV3-1/TRBV3-2 | CASRTGSGPQETQYF
13 | TRBV6-5 | CASKLLAYNEQFF
13 | TRBV7-3 | CASSAGTGETQYF
14 | TRBV9 | CASSVDPLWGEQFF
15 | TRBV19 | CASSIGRTGYYEQYF
12 | TRBV30 | CAWRTGGETQYF
12 | TRBV10-2 | CASSPGRTEAFF
18 | TRBV28 | CASSGSGTGGFPNEKLFF
15 | TRBV24-1 | CATSDPDRGLGELFF
17 | TRBV7-3 | CASSPGGGRRRTGELFF
12 | TRBV15 | CATGQVDQPQHF
16 | TRBV4-1 | CASSHTGQISNYGYTF
14 | TRBV15 | CATSRKTGSYEQYF